This T cell receptor (beta chain) was sequenced for a study of cytomegalovirus exposure and HLA in healthy donors. The PCR was carried out with 60 Vbeta primers and 13 Jbeta primers. The method was immunoSEQ multiplex PCR; TCRdb's version includes in-frame clones alone and lacks a portion of them. The table has around 200,000 clones, approximately 82% seen once; the top ten hold around 9.6%. About this clone: Its antigen is undetermined.

Study conclusions and caveats: Presence/absence analyses assumed roughly uniform sequencing depth across donors, which may not hold.

Germline V gives CDR1 LNHDA, CDR2 SQIVND (reference sequence). This CDR3 region has 17 residues. V lost 6 bases and J lost 2, with 19 bases in between. V usage is TRBV19 and J usage is TRBJ2-2; maybe TRBD1 (6 bases). Material: PBMCs. This clonotype was obtained from a woman aged 50 to 65 in good health and CMV-seropositive. The CDR3 nucleotides are TGTGCCAGTAGGACGGGACATTACCGTCGAAACACCGGGGAGCTGTTTTTT. Protein product: CASRTGHYRRNTGELFF.